This T cell receptor (beta chain) emerged from a study of blood T cells in healthy people across ages. Study summary: Template-switching capture recovered about one barcoded beta molecule per two T cells.

Germline V CDR1 and CDR2: ENHRY, SYGVKD. The CDR3 has 13 amino acids. The germline V and J ends were trimmed by 7 bases and 5 bases, with 14 bases remaining between them. The second PCR ran roughly 7 to 11 cycles with a sample-barcoded 5' primer and J-beta primers. Researchers report that each sample yielded at least 2.5 million CDR3-containing paired-end reads. TCRdb reprocessed the 5' RACE reads via MiXCR and lists one record per CDR3 protein. This sample has over 1,500,000 distinct CDR3 sequences, with roughly 49% found just once. The receptor was isolated from a woman aged 35 to 49 in good health. The sequenced sample was blood. The chain joins TRBV10-3 to TRBJ1-1; D possibly corresponds to TRBD1 (5 bases). The CDR3 DNA reads TGTGCCATCATGGGGGGGGGAGAGACTGAAGCTTTCTTT. Translating gives CAIMGGGETEAFF.